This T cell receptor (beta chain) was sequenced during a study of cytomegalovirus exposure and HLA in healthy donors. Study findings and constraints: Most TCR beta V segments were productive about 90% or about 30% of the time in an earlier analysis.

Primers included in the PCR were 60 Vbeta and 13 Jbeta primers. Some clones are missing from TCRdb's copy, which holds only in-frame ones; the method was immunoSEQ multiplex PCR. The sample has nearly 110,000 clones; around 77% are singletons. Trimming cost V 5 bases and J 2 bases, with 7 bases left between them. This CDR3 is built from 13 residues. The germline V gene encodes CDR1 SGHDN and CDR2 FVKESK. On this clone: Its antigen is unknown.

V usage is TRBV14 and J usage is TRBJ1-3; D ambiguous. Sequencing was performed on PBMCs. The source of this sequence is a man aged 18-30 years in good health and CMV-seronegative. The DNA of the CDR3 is TGTGCCAGCAGCGGTACAACTGGAAACACCATATATTTT. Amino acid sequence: CASSGTTGNTIYF.